The 2 T cell receptor beta chains listed next were all sequenced from one sample in a study of T cells in Graves' hyperthyroidism and ophthalmopathy (dated by TCRdb to between 2019 and 2020). Libraries were constructed by multiplex PCR. This sample was sequenced with an Illumina HiSeq 2000. TCR beta CDR3 regions were amplified from RNA transcripts. A first-round RT-PCR of the TCR CDR3 used the HTBI primer set with the Qiagen OneStep RT-PCR kit. TCRdb itself trimmed the public reads at Q25 with fastp, ran MiXCR and retained productive beta chains. Here each entry gathers all rows of one CDR3 protein and keeps the most common genes and DNA. In this sample the table shows 500,000 to 750,000 distinct CDR3 sequences, approximately 15% of which occur a single time. The ten largest account for roughly 7% of the sample. The material sequenced was blood. These receptors were obtained from a woman aged 18-30 years with Graves' ophthalmopathy.

This clonotype was counted ten times or more. This rearrangement joins TRBV3-1 to TRBJ2-1; 8 bases fit TRBD2. This CDR3 has 15 residues. The V gene's germline CDR1 is LGHDT and CDR2 YNNKEL (reference sequence). Losses at the gene ends were 4 bases for V and 7 bases for J; bases not matched to a gene: 9. CDR3 protein: CASSPGLGRVNEQFF. The CDR3 DNA reads as TGTGCCAGCAGCCCGGGACTAGGACGAGTGAATGAGCAGTTCTTC.

This clonotype was recorded at least ten times. V gene TRBV10-3 combines with J gene TRBJ1-4, with D possibly TRBD1 on 6 matching bases. CDR1 is ENHRY, CDR2 SYGVKD, per germline. This CDR3 region has 14 residues. Deletions cut 3 bases from V and 7 bases from J, with 12 bases between. In nucleotides, the CDR3 is TGTGCCATCAGTGAAGGGGGAGGGCGTGAAAAACTGTTTTTT. Its translation is CAISEGGGREKLFF.